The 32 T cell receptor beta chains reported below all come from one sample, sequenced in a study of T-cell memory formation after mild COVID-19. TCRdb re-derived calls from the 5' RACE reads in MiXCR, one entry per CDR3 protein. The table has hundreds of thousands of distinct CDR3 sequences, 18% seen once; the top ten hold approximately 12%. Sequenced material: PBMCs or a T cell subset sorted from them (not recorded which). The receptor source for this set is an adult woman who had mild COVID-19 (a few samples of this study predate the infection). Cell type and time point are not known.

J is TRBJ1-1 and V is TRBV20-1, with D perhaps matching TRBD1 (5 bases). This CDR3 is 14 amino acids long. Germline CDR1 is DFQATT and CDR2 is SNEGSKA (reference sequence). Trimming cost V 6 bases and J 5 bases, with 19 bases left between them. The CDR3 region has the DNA TGCAGTGCCCTCAGGGCCGGGGATCTAACTGAAGCTTTCTTT. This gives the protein CSALRAGDLTEAFF.

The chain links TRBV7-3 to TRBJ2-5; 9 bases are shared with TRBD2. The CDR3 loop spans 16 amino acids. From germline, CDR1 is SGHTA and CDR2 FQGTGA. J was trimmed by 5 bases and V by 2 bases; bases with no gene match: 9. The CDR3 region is CASSLGLAGTGETQYF. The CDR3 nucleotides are TGTGCCAGCAGCTTAGGTCTAGCGGGGACCGGGGAGACCCAGTACTTC.

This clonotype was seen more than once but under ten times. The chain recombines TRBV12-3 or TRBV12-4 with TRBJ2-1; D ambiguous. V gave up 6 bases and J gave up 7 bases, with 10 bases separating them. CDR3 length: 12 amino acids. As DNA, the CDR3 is TGTGCCAGCAGGACCCCTTGGAATGAGCAGTTCTTC. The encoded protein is CASRTPWNEQFF.

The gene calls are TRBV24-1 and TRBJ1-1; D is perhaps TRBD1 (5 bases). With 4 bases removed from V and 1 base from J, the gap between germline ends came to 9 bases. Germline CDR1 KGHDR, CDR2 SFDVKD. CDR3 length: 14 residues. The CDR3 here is CATSDTTGNTEAFF. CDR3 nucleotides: TGTGCCACCAGTGACACCACAGGGAACACTGAAGCTTTCTTT.

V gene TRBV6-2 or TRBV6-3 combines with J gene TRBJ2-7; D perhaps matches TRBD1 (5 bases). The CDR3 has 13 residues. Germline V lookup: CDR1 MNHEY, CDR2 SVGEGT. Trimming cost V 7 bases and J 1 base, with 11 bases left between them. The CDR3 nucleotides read TGTGCCAGCAATTTCGCAGGGTCCTACGAGCAGTACTTC. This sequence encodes CASNFAGSYEQYF.

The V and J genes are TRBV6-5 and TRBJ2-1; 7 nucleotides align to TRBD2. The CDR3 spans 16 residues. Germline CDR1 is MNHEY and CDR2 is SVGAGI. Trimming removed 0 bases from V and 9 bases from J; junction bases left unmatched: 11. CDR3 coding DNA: TGTGCCAGCAGTTACTCGCCCAGCGGGGCTAGGGGTGAGCAGTTCTTC. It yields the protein CASSYSPSGARGEQFF.

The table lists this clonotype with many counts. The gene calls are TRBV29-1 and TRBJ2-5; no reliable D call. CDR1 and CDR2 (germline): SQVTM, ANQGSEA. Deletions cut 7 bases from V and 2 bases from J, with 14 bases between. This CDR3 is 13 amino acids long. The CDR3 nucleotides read TGCAGCGACCAGATGGGCCCACAAGAGACCCAGTACTTC. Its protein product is CSDQMGPQETQYF.

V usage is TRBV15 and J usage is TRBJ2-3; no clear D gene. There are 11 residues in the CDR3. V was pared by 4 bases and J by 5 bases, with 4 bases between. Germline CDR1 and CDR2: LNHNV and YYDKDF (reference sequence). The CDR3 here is CATSKQDTQYF. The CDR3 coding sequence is TGTGCCACCAGCAAACAAGATACGCAGTATTTT.

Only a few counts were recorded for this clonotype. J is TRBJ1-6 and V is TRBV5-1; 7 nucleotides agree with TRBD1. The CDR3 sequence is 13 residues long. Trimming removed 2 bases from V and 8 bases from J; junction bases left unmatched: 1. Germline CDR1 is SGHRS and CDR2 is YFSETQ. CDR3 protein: CASSFTGDSPLHF. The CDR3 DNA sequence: TGCGCCAGCAGCTTTACAGGGGATTCACCCCTCCACTTT.

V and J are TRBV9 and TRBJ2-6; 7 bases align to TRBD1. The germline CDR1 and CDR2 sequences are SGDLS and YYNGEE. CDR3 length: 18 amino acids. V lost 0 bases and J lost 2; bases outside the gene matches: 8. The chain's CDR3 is CASSVGDRVVTGANVLTF. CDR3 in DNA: TGTGCCAGCAGCGTAGGAGACAGGGTTGTAACTGGGGCCAACGTCCTGACTTTC.

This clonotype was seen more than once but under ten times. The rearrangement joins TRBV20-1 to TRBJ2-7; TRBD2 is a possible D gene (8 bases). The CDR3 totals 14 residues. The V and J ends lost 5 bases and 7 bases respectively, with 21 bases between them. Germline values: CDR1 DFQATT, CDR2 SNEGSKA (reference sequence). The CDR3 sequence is CSAPRGRTGGEQYF. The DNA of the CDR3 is TGCAGTGCTCCTAGGGGGCGGACGGGAGGGGAGCAGTACTTC.

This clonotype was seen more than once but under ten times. The CDR3 sequence: CASSLTRTDHDEQYF. In DNA, the CDR3 is TGTGCCAGCAGCTTGACACGGACAGATCATGACGAGCAGTACTTC. The rearrangement uses TRBV11-3 and TRBJ2-7, with D possibly matching TRBD1 (6 bases). Per germline, CDR1 SGHNT and CDR2 YENEEA. The V end was cut by 3 bases, the J end by 5 bases, with 17 bases between. This CDR3 is 15 amino acids long. The whole variable domain, filled in from reference TRBV11-3 and TRBJ2-7, reads EAGVVQSPRYKIIEKKQPVAFWCNPISGHNTLYWYLQNLGQGPELLIRYENEEAVDDSQLPKDRFSAERLKGVDSTLKIQPAELGDSAVYLCASSLTRTDHDEQYFGPGTRLTVT.

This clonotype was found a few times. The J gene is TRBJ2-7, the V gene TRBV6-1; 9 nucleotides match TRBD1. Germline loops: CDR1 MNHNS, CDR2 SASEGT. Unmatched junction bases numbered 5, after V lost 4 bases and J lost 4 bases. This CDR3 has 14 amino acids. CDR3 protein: CASSAVDRGYEQYF. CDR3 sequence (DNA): TGTGCCAGCAGTGCCGTAGACAGGGGGTACGAGCAGTACTTC.

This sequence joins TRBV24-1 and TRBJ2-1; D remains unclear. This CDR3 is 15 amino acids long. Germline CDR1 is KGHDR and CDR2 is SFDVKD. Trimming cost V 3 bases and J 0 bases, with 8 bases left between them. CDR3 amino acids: CATSDAPSSYNEQFF. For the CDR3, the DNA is TGTGCCACCAGTGATGCCCCGAGCTCCTACAATGAGCAGTTCTTC.

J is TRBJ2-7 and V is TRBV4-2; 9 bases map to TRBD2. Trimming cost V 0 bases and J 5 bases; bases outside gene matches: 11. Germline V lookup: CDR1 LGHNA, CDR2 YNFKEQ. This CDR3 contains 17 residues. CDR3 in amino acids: CASSQESGLAGYDEQYF. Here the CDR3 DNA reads TGTGCCAGCAGCCAAGAATCCGGCCTAGCGGGATACGACGAGCAGTACTTC.

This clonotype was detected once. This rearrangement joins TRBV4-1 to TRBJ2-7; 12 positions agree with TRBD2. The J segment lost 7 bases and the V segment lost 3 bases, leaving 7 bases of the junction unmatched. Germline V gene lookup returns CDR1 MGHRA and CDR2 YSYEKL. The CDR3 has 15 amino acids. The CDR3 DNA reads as TGCGCCAGCAGCCATTGGACTAGCGGGATCCAGGAGCAGTACTTC. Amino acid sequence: CASSHWTSGIQEQYF.

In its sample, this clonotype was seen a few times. CDR3 in amino acids: CASSQTGNSGANVLTF. CDR3 sequence (DNA): TGTGCCAGCAGCCAAACCGGTAACTCTGGGGCCAACGTCCTGACTTTC. The chain carries TRBV4-2 and TRBJ2-6; D is uncertain. Germline CDR1 LGHNA, CDR2 YNFKEQ. CDR3 size: 16 residues. Trimming stripped 2 bases from V and 0 bases from J, with 8 bases between.

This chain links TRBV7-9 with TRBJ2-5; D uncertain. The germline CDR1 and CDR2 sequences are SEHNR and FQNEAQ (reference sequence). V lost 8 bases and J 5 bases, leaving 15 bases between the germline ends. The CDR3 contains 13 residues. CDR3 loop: CASAHTTGETQYF. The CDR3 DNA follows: TGTGCCAGCGCCCATACGACCGGCGAGACCCAGTACTTC.

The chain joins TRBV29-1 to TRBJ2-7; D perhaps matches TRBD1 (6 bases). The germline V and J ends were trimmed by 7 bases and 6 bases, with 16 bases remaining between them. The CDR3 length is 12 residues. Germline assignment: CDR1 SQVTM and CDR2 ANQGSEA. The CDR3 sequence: CSGRTDSGEQYF. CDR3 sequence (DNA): TGCAGCGGGCGGACAGATTCGGGCGAGCAGTACTTC.

DNA for the CDR3: TGTGCCATCAGTGAATCCTCGGCAGGGCGAGGAAACACCATATATTTT. Encoded protein: CAISESSAGRGNTIYF. J is TRBJ1-3 and V is TRBV10-3; a weak D match, TRBD1 (5 bases). The V gene's germline CDR1 is ENHRY and CDR2 SYGVKD. The CDR3 extends over 16 amino acids. Trimming took 3 bases from V and 4 from J, leaving 16 bases between them.

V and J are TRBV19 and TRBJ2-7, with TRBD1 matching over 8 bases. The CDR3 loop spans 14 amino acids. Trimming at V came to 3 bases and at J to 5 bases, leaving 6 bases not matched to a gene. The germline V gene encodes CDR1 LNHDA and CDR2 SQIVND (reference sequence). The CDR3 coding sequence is TGTGCCAGTAGTATGAAACAGGGGGTCGACGAGCAGTACTTC. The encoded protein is CASSMKQGVDEQYF.

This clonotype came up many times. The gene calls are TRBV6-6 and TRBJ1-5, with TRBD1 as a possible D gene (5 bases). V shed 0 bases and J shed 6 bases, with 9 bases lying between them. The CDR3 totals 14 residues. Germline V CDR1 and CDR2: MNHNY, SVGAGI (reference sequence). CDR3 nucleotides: TGTGCCAGCAGTTACTCGGGGGGGAGTCAGCCCCAGCATTTT. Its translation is CASSYSGGSQPQHF.

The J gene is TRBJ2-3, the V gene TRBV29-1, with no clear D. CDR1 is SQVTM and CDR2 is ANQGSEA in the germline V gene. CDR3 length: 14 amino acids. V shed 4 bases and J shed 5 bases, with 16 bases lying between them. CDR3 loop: CSVGQPNEGDTQYF. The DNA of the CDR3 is TGCAGCGTTGGCCAACCCAACGAAGGAGATACGCAGTATTTT.

CDR3 region: CASSLEWRGGSVQYF. The CDR3 DNA reads as TGTGCCAGCAGCTTAGAGTGGCGGGGTGGGAGCGTGCAGTACTTC. The genes are TRBV7-2 and TRBJ2-7; tentative D call: TRBD2 (6 bases). CDR3 size: 15 residues. Trimming left V 1 base short and J 9 bases short, with 19 bases between. Looked up from germline, CDR1 is SGHTA and CDR2 is FQGNSA.

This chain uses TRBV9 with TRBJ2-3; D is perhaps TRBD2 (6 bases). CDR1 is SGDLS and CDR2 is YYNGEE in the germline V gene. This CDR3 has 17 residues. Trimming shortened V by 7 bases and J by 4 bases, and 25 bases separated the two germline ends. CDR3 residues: CASGPFMGGGIADTQYF. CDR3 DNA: TGTGCCAGCGGGCCCTTTATGGGAGGAGGGATCGCAGATACGCAGTATTTT.

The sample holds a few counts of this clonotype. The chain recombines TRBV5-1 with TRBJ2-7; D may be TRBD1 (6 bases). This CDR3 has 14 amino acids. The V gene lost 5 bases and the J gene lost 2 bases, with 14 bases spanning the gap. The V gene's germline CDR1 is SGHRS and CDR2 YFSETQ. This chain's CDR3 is CASRMGAGAYEQYF. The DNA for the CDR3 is TGCGCCAGCAGGATGGGGGCAGGGGCCTACGAGCAGTACTTC. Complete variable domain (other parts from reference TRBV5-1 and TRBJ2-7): KAGVTQTPRYLIKTRGQQVTLSCSPISGHRSVSWYQQTPGQGLQFLFEYFSETQRNKGNFPGRFSGRQFSNSRSEMNVSTLELGDSALYLCASRMGAGAYEQYFGPGTRLTVT.

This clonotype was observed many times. The CDR3 here is CASSSTSGQETQYF. The DNA for the CDR3 is TGTGCCAGCAGCTCCACTAGCGGTCAAGAGACCCAGTACTTC. The chain recombines TRBV7-8 with TRBJ2-5; 8 bases fit TRBD2. Germline V lookup: CDR1 SGHVS, CDR2 FQNEAQ. The V segment lost 4 bases and the J segment 2 bases; nucleotides outside the gene matches: 3. The CDR3 sequence is 14 residues long.

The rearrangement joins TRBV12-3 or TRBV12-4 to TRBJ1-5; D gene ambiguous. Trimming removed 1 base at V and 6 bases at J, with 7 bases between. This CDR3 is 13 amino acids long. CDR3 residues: CASSLEQFQPQHF. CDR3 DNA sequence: TGTGCCAGCAGTTTAGAACAGTTTCAGCCCCAGCATTTT.

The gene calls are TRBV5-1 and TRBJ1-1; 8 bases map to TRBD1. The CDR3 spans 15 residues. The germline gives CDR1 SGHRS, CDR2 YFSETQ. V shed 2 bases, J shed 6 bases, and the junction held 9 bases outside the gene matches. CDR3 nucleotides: TGCGCCAGCAGCTTAGGGGCCCCGGGACAGGCTGAAGCTTTCTTT. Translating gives CASSLGAPGQAEAFF.

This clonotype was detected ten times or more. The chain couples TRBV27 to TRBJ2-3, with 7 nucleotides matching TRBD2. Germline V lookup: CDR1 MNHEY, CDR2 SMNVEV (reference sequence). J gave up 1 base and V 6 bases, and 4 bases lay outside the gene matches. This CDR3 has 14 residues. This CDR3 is CASRSAGRTDTQYF. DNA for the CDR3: TGTGCCAGCAGATCAGCGGGGCGCACAGATACGCAGTATTTT.

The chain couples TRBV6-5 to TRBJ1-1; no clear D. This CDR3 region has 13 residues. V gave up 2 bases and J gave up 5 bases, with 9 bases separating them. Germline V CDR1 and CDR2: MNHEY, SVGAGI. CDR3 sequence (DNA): TGTGCCAGCAGTTACGGTTCCGGAACTGAAGCTTTCTTT. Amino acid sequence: CASSYGSGTEAFF.

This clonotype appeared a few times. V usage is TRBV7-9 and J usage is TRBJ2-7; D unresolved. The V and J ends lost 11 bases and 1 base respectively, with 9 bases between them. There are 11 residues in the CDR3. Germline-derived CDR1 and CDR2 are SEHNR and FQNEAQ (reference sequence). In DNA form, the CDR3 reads TGTGCCTGGGCAGAATCCTACGAGCAGTACTTC. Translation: CAWAESYEQYF.